Following are 3 T cell receptor beta chains from one sample sequenced in a study of OX40 agonist ivuxolimab in advanced cancers. Generated by immunoSEQ multiplex PCR, the TCRdb table keeps only in-frame clones and is missing some. The sample includes approximately 79,000 clones, around nine tenths seen only once; the top ten take roughly 2.4%. This specimen was CD4+ or CD8+ T cells sorted from blood, taken in a trial of the OX40 agonist ivuxolimab. Receptors were obtained from an adult with an advanced solid tumor such as melanoma, head and neck, liver or kidney cancer.

This clone was found a few times. This chain links TRBV4-1 with TRBJ2-2; perhaps TRBD1 as D (5 bases). CDR1 MGHRA and CDR2 YSYEKL come from the germline V gene. The V gene lost 6 bases and the J gene lost 3 bases, with 14 bases spanning the gap. The CDR3 consists of 15 residues. The CDR3 here is CASRHTLQDTGELFF. Here the CDR3 DNA reads TGCGCCAGCAGACACACGTTACAGGACACCGGGGAGCTGTTTTTT.

DNA for the CDR3: TGTGCCAGCAGCCATGGAGTAGCTGAAGCTTTCTTT. Residues: CASSHGVAEAFF. The chain couples TRBV5-5 to TRBJ1-1; D gene uncertain. CDR1 and CDR2 from the germline V gene are SGHKS and YYEKEE (reference sequence). CDR3 size: 12 residues. Trimming left V 4 bases short and J 6 bases short, with 10 bases between.

This clone was detected only once. The gene calls are TRBV18 and TRBJ2-2, with D possibly TRBD1 on 6 matching bases. This CDR3 has 16 residues. Germline CDR1 reads KGHSH; CDR2 reads LQKENI. Trimming left V 3 bases short and J 1 base short, with 12 bases between. The CDR3: CASSPNRAGNTGELFF. Here the CDR3 DNA reads TGTGCCAGCTCACCCAACAGGGCAGGGAACACCGGGGAGCTGTTTTTT.